The 31 T cell receptor beta chains listed next were all sequenced from one sample in a study of blood T cell repertoires in COVID-19. The table came from immunoSEQ multiplex PCR; TCRdb's copy has only in-frame clones and leaves some out. The table lists approximately 230,000 clones, around 82% of them singletons. The sample consisted of peripheral blood. These receptors were obtained from a woman older than 75 with active or convalescent COVID-19.

A few counts support this clone. The chain links TRBV19 to TRBJ2-1, with 7 bases matching TRBD2. Germline assignment: CDR1 LNHDA and CDR2 SQIVND (reference sequence). Trimming removed 7 bases from V and 9 bases from J; junction bases left unmatched: 15. This CDR3 is built from 15 residues. The DNA of the CDR3 is TGTGCCAGTACCCCGAGCGGGGTGTTATCTGGTGAGCAGTTCTTC. It specifies CASTPSGVLSGEQFF. Full variable domain (rest looked up from reference TRBV19 and TRBJ2-1): DGGITQSPKYLFRKEGQNVTLSCEQNLNHDAMYWYRQDPGQGLRLIYYSQIVNDFQKGDIAEGYSVSREKKESFPLTVTSAQKNPTAFYLCASTPSGVLSGEQFFGPGTRLTVL.

This rearrangement joins TRBV7-9 to TRBJ2-7, with D possibly matching TRBD1 (6 bases). V dropped 2 bases and J dropped 0 bases, with 20 bases sitting between them. CDR1 SEHNR and CDR2 FQNEAQ come from the germline V gene (reference sequence). CDR3 size: 18 residues. Written as DNA, the CDR3 is TGTGCCAGCAGCTTATTTGGGGGTCAGGGGTCTTCCTCCTACGAGCAGTACTTC. Translated, it gives CASSLFGGQGSSSYEQYF.

The rearrangement joins TRBV5-1 to TRBJ1-4; D is unclear. V was pared by 6 bases and J by 10 bases, with 10 bases between. CDR1 is SGHRS, CDR2 YFSETQ, per germline. This CDR3 region has 11 residues. In DNA form, the CDR3 reads TGCGCCAGCAATGACGGAGGAAAACTGTTTTTT. Translating gives CASNDGGKLFF. The complete variable domain, with remaining parts taken from reference TRBV5-1 and TRBJ1-4, reads KAGVTQTPRYLIKTRGQQVTLSCSPISGHRSVSWYQQTPGQGLQFLFEYFSETQRNKGNFPGRFSGRQFSNSRSEMNVSTLELGDSALYLCASNDGGKLFFGSGTQLSVL.

The chain employs TRBV5-1 and TRBJ1-5; a possible D gene is TRBD1 (5 bases). The CDR3 covers 16 residues. Per the germline V gene, CDR1 is SGHRS and CDR2 is YFSETQ. Trimming took off 4 bases at V and 2 bases at J, with 16 bases between the two ends. CDR3 in DNA: TGCGCCAGCAGCCCGGAGGGGCCGTCCGGCAATCAGCCCCAGCATTTT. This gives the protein CASSPEGPSGNQPQHF.

V gene TRBV5-1 combines with J gene TRBJ1-2, with D unclear. The CDR3 covers 13 residues. Germline V gives CDR1 SGHRS, CDR2 YFSETQ. V lost 4 bases and J 2 bases, leaving 9 bases between the germline ends. This CDR3 is CASSPAANYGYTF. In nucleotides, the CDR3 is TGCGCCAGCAGCCCAGCGGCAAACTATGGCTACACCTTC.

V and J are TRBV24-1 and TRBJ1-4; no firm D call. CDR3 length: 13 residues. The germline V gene has CDR1 KGHDR and CDR2 SFDVKD. V lost 4 bases and J lost 5, with 7 bases in between. The CDR3 reads CATSESGNEKLFF. The CDR3 nucleotides read TGTGCCACCAGTGAATCGGGGAATGAAAAACTGTTTTTT.

J is TRBJ1-2 and V is TRBV9; 9 positions match TRBD1. The CDR3 spans 17 residues. The germline V gene has CDR1 SGDLS and CDR2 YYNGEE. The V and J ends lost 4 bases and 3 bases, in that order; junction bases with no gene match: 13. CDR3 DNA sequence: TGTGCCAGCAGCCCACGGGACAGGGCTAGGGTTGACTATGGCTACACCTTC. Translated, it gives CASSPRDRARVDYGYTF.

The V and J genes are TRBV2 and TRBJ1-2; D possibly corresponds to TRBD1 (6 bases). The germline V gene encodes CDR1 SNHLY and CDR2 FYNNEI. The ends were cut back, 5 bases at V and 4 bases at J, with 17 bases in the middle. CDR3 size: 15 residues. CDR3 amino acids: CASSKDRAQGYGYTF. The CDR3 DNA reads TGTGCCAGCAGTAAGGACAGAGCCCAAGGCTATGGCTACACCTTC.

J is TRBJ1-5 and V is TRBV30; unclear D gene. The germline CDR1 and CDR2 sequences are GTSNPN and SVGIG (reference sequence). Trimming left V 2 bases short and J 0 bases short, with 5 bases between. The CDR3 totals 13 residues. The CDR3 bases are TGTGCCTGGAGTCCCCTTAGCAATCAGCCCCAGCATTTT. Protein product: CAWSPLSNQPQHF.

The chain employs TRBV29-1 and TRBJ2-1, with D uncertain. Trimming stripped 0 bases from V and 0 bases from J, with 9 bases between. In germline, CDR1 is SQVTM, CDR2 ANQGSEA. The CDR3 length is 15 residues. The CDR3 DNA sequence: TGCAGCGTTGAAGATCGACTGTACTCCTACAATGAGCAGTTCTTC. This sequence encodes CSVEDRLYSYNEQFF.

This chain links TRBV19 with TRBJ1-5; a weak D match, TRBD1 (6 bases). CDR3 length equals 14 residues. The V gene's germline CDR1 is LNHDA and CDR2 SQIVND (reference sequence). V was pared by 5 bases and J by 5 bases, with 13 bases between. The CDR3: CASSAPGHYQPQHF. For the CDR3, the DNA is TGTGCCAGTAGTGCTCCGGGACACTATCAGCCCCAGCATTTT.

The chain has TRBV19 and TRBJ2-7; a weak D match, TRBD1 (5 bases). V was cut by 6 bases and J by 5 bases, with 17 bases left in between. Germline V gene sequence: CDR1 LNHDA, CDR2 SQIVND (reference sequence). CDR3 length equals 14 residues. Here the CDR3 DNA reads TGTGCCAGTAGCCTCATAGGGGTGGCCCACGAGCAGTACTTC. It codes for CASSLIGVAHEQYF.

J is TRBJ2-3 and V is TRBV15, with 12 bases matching TRBD2. Germline loops: CDR1 LNHNV, CDR2 YYDKDF (reference sequence). CDR3 size: 16 residues. V shed 5 bases and J 4 bases; nucleotides not matched to a gene: 7. CDR3 in DNA: TGTGCCACCAGCGAAAGACTAGCGGGAGAGTCAGATACGCAGTATTTT. It translates to CATSERLAGESDTQYF.

The rearrangement uses TRBV5-1 and TRBJ2-1; 7 bases are a match to TRBD1. CDR1 is SGHRS, CDR2 YFSETQ, per germline. This CDR3 has 14 amino acids. With 4 bases clipped from V and 3 bases from J, the junction kept 4 bases outside the gene matches. CDR3 coding DNA: TGCGCCAGCAGCCCGGGACAGTACTACAATGAGCAGTTCTTC. It specifies CASSPGQYYNEQFF.

This sequence joins TRBV28 and TRBJ2-1, with 13 bases aligning to TRBD2. J lost 2 bases, V lost 9 bases, and 4 bases had no gene match. The CDR3 length is 15 residues. The germline gives CDR1 MDHEN, CDR2 SYDVKM. The CDR3 sequence is CASWTSGSPYNEQFF. The DNA for the CDR3 is TGTGCCAGTTGGACTAGCGGGAGTCCCTACAATGAGCAGTTCTTC.

The chain carries TRBV28 and TRBJ1-3; no clear D gene. Germline V gives CDR1 MDHEN, CDR2 SYDVKM. This CDR3 is built from 15 residues. Trimming removed 6 bases from V and 4 bases from J, with 16 bases in between. The CDR3 reads CASRTEGRGGNTIYF. In DNA form, the CDR3 reads TGTGCCAGCAGGACGGAGGGAAGAGGAGGAAACACCATATATTTT.

V is TRBV20-1 and J is TRBJ1-5, with D perhaps matching TRBD1 (6 bases). The V end lost 3 bases, the J end lost 2 bases, and 11 bases lay between the germline ends. Germline CDR1 DFQATT, CDR2 SNEGSKA (reference sequence). This CDR3 has 14 residues. The CDR3 protein is CSASIRGGNQPQHF. CDR3 sequence (DNA): TGCAGTGCTAGTATCAGGGGTGGCAATCAGCCCCAGCATTTT.

The chain couples TRBV7-9 to TRBJ1-2; possible D gene TRBD1, 5 bases. Trimming stripped 9 bases from V and 6 bases from J, with 20 bases between. This CDR3 is built from 14 residues. CDR1 SEHNR and CDR2 FQNEAQ come from the germline V gene (reference sequence). The CDR3 DNA is TGTGCCAGGAAGTCCCAGGGAAGTCCGAATGGCTACACCTTC. Translation: CARKSQGSPNGYTF.

This clone was picked up many times. This CDR3 is CAWSVLGAVGEQFF. The DNA for the CDR3 is TGTGCCTGGAGTGTACTGGGGGCCGTGGGGGAGCAGTTCTTC. V and J are TRBV30 and TRBJ2-1; D is possibly TRBD1 (6 bases). V was cut by 0 bases and J by 10 bases, with 16 bases left in between. The CDR3 runs 14 residues. Per germline, CDR1 GTSNPN and CDR2 SVGIG (reference sequence).

The chain is built from TRBV19 and TRBJ1-1, with D maybe TRBD1 (6 bases). This CDR3 contains 14 residues. The V end was cut by 4 bases, the J end by 2 bases, with 11 bases between. Germline loops: CDR1 LNHDA, CDR2 SQIVND (reference sequence). The CDR3 spells CASSNQGPNTEAFF. In nucleotides, the CDR3 is TGTGCCAGTAGTAATCAGGGGCCTAACACTGAAGCTTTCTTT.

This chain connects TRBV3-1 (or the pseudogene TRBV3-2) to TRBJ2-7; D unresolved. V was pared by 0 bases and J by 0 bases, with 9 bases between. Germline V lookup: CDR1 LGHDT, CDR2 YNNKEL (reference sequence). CDR3 length: 15 residues. The chain's CDR3 is CASSQDAGISYEQYF. The CDR3 DNA sequence: TGTGCCAGCAGCCAAGATGCAGGAATCTCCTACGAGCAGTACTTC.

V is TRBV19 and J is TRBJ1-1, with D perhaps matching TRBD1 (6 bases). The CDR3 contains 14 residues. The V and J ends lost 3 bases and 1 base respectively, with 9 bases between them. Germline V CDR1 and CDR2: LNHDA, SQIVND (reference sequence). This CDR3 is CASSISRGNTEAFF. The DNA of the CDR3 is TGTGCCAGTAGTATTAGCAGGGGGAACACTGAAGCTTTCTTT.

V is TRBV5-1 and J is TRBJ1-5; D unclear. This CDR3 region has 14 residues. The V and J ends lost 0 bases and 6 bases respectively, with 10 bases between them. The V gene's germline CDR1 is SGHRS and CDR2 YFSETQ. CDR3 sequence: CASSLGGATQPQHF. CDR3 sequence (DNA): TGCGCCAGCAGCTTGGGGGGAGCAACTCAGCCCCAGCATTTT.

V usage is TRBV3-1 (or the pseudogene TRBV3-2) and J usage is TRBJ2-2; D not resolved. Germline V gene lookup returns CDR1 LGHDT and CDR2 YNNKEL (reference sequence). The ends were cut back, 4 bases at V and 3 bases at J, with 12 bases in the middle. The CDR3 has 15 residues. The CDR3 region is CASSLRGLHTGELFF. The CDR3 nucleotides are TGTGCCAGCAGCCTAAGAGGCTTACACACCGGGGAGCTGTTTTTT.

The chain carries TRBV19 and TRBJ2-7, with TRBD2 identical over 8 bases. CDR1 and CDR2 from the germline V gene are LNHDA and SQIVND (reference sequence). This CDR3 has 15 amino acids. With V trimmed by 4 bases and J by 4 bases, 9 bases remained unmatched. For the CDR3, the DNA is TGTGCCAGTAGTAGTGCTTCCGGACTAGCTTACGAGCAGTACTTC. Its translation: CASSSASGLAYEQYF.

The gene calls are TRBV5-4 and TRBJ2-3; tentative D call: TRBD1 (5 bases). Trimming removed 4 bases at V and 0 bases at J, with 12 bases between. This CDR3 is built from 15 residues. The germline V gene encodes CDR1 SGHNT and CDR2 YYREEE (reference sequence). The CDR3 bases are TGTGCCAGCAGCCGAGACCAGGGAAGCACAGATACGCAGTATTTT. It specifies CASSRDQGSTDTQYF.

The CDR3 DNA reads TGCGCCAGCAGCCAGGTAGGGGGCTGGACTGAAGCTTTCTTT. Translation: CASSQVGGWTEAFF. The chain joins TRBV5-1 to TRBJ1-1; 7 bases align to TRBD1. The ends lost 4 bases at V and 5 bases at J; junction bases unmatched: 8. The CDR3 runs to 14 residues. CDR1 is SGHRS, CDR2 YFSETQ, per germline.

The V call is TRBV15, the J call TRBJ1-1; the match to TRBD1 covers 10 bases. The germline gives CDR1 LNHNV, CDR2 YYDKDF (reference sequence). CDR3 length: 17 amino acids. V dropped 2 bases and J dropped 6; count of bases not matched to a gene: 12. CDR3 amino acids: CATSRPGQGGAYAEAFF. CDR3 in DNA: TGTGCCACCAGCAGACCCGGACAGGGGGGGGCTTACGCTGAAGCTTTCTTT.

This chain links TRBV29-1 with TRBJ2-7; TRBD2 agrees at 7 bases. V lost 4 bases to trimming and J lost 0 bases; unmatched junction nucleotides: 12. There are 16 residues in the CDR3. Germline V CDR1 and CDR2: SQVTM, ANQGSEA. The CDR3 sequence: CSVGDVGGENSYEQYF. CDR3 sequence (DNA): TGCAGCGTTGGGGATGTTGGGGGGGAGAACTCCTACGAGCAGTACTTC.

The rearrangement joins TRBV28 to TRBJ2-7; 10 nucleotides agree with TRBD1. V lost 6 bases, J lost 5 bases, and 10 bases stayed unmatched. This CDR3 contains 15 residues. Germline V gene lookup returns CDR1 MDHEN and CDR2 SYDVKM. CDR3 amino acids: CASSPLRDRGHEQYF. The CDR3, as DNA: TGTGCCAGCAGCCCCCTCCGGGACAGGGGCCACGAGCAGTACTTC.

V usage is TRBV6-5 and J usage is TRBJ1-1, with D possibly matching TRBD1 (5 bases). CDR3 length: 13 residues. CDR1 and CDR2 from the germline V gene are MNHEY and SVGAGI. Trimming removed 6 bases from V and 4 bases from J, with 12 bases in between. Here the CDR3 reads CASREWGSTEAFF. CDR3 DNA sequence: TGTGCCAGCAGGGAGTGGGGCAGCACTGAAGCTTTCTTT.